The next 24 T cell receptor beta chains were all read from a single sample in a study of control samples from healthy donors and cancer patients. Produced via immunoSEQ multiplex PCR; TCRdb's table is partial and in-frame only. The sample yields around 180,000 clones, 85% to 90% seen once. Sequencing was performed on blood. These receptor sequences come from a young woman in good health.

V usage is TRBV5-6 and J usage is TRBJ1-2; D gene uncertain. V lost 0 bases and J 6 bases, leaving 9 bases between the germline ends. The CDR3 length is 13 residues. Germline V lookup: CDR1 SGHDT, CDR2 YYEEEE. The CDR3 DNA reads as TGTGCCAGCAGCTTGGCCGGGCAACATGGCTACACCTTC. Encoded protein: CASSLAGQHGYTF.

This rearrangement joins TRBV24-1 to TRBJ2-1; D is perhaps TRBD1 (5 bases). Trimming removed 3 bases from V and 10 bases from J, with 12 bases in between. CDR1 is KGHDR, CDR2 SFDVKD, per germline. This CDR3 contains 13 residues. The CDR3 reads CATSDLVRQEQFF. In nucleotides, the CDR3 is TGTGCCACCAGTGATCTTGTGAGACAGGAGCAGTTCTTC.

V gene TRBV13 combines with J gene TRBJ1-2, with 7 bases matching TRBD1. Germline trimming cut 5 bases from V and 0 bases from J; bases unmatched to any gene: 3. This CDR3 is 14 amino acids long. From germline, CDR1 is PRHDT and CDR2 FYEKMQ (reference sequence). The CDR3 spells CASSEGTANYGYTF. The CDR3 DNA reads as TGTGCCAGCAGCGAAGGGACAGCTAACTATGGCTACACCTTC.

The chain couples TRBV4-1 to TRBJ2-1, with D maybe TRBD1 (6 bases). Between the trimmed V and J ends, which lost 0 bases and 6 bases, there was a span of 21 bases. Germline V lookup: CDR1 MGHRA, CDR2 YSYEKL. The CDR3 length is 18 residues. CDR3 amino acids: CASSQEGGIPARVNEQFF. The CDR3 region has the DNA TGCGCCAGCAGCCAAGAAGGGGGAATTCCCGCCCGGGTCAATGAGCAGTTCTTC.

The chain employs TRBV2 and TRBJ2-5; 8 nucleotides line up with TRBD2. CDR3 length: 15 residues. With 6 bases clipped from V and 5 bases from J, the junction kept 11 bases outside the gene matches. CDR1 and CDR2 (germline): SNHLY, FYNNEI. CDR3 coding DNA: TGTGCCAGCAGGGGGGACCGGGGGGGCCGGGAGACCCAGTACTTC. Amino acid sequence: CASRGDRGGRETQYF.

J is TRBJ2-2 and V is TRBV5-4, with 15 bases matching TRBD2. The junction had 9 bases not matched to a gene; V was cut back by 4 bases and J by 5 bases. The CDR3 consists of 18 residues. Germline lookup yields CDR1 SGHNT and CDR2 YYREEE (reference sequence). The CDR3 coding sequence is TGTGCCAGCAGCACCGGACTAGCGGGGGGGAACAGAACCGGGGAGCTGTTTTTT. This codes for CASSTGLAGGNRTGELFF. The full variable domain, in which reference TRBV5-4 and TRBJ2-2 provide the parts outside the CDR3, is ETGVTQSPTHLIKTRGQQVTLRCSSQSGHNTVSWYQQALGQGPQFIFQYYREEENGRGNFPPRFSGLQFPNYSSELNVNALELDDSALYLCASSTGLAGGNRTGELFFGEGSRLTVL.

This clone has a single count. The rearrangement uses TRBV13 and TRBJ1-1; 8 bases are a match to TRBD1. The CDR3 totals 15 residues. V shed 5 bases and J 1 base; nucleotides not matched to a gene: 6. Germline loops: CDR1 PRHDT, CDR2 FYEKMQ (reference sequence). The CDR3 DNA reads TGTGCCAGCAGCCCCGACAGGGGTTGGAACACTGAAGCTTTCTTT. Protein product: CASSPDRGWNTEAFF.

This clone has more than one count but fewer than ten. The V gene is TRBV5-1, the J gene TRBJ1-2; maybe TRBD1 (6 bases). The CDR3 consists of 14 residues. CDR1 and CDR2 from the germline V gene are SGHRS and YFSETQ. The V end was cut by 0 bases, the J end by 8 bases, with 14 bases between. The CDR3 spells CASSLGGGERGYTF. DNA for the CDR3: TGCGCCAGCAGCTTGGGGGGGGGCGAGCGGGGCTACACCTTC. Full variable domain (missing parts from reference TRBV5-1 and TRBJ1-2): KAGVTQTPRYLIKTRGQQVTLSCSPISGHRSVSWYQQTPGQGLQFLFEYFSETQRNKGNFPGRFSGRQFSNSRSEMNVSTLELGDSALYLCASSLGGGERGYTFGSGTRLTVV.

The J gene is TRBJ2-1, the V gene TRBV12-3 or TRBV12-4; D remains unclear. Trimming removed 5 bases from V and 6 bases from J, with 11 bases in between. This CDR3 comprises 13 residues. CDR3 residues: CASSAAAVNEQFF. CDR3 bases: TGTGCCAGCAGTGCTGCGGCTGTCAATGAGCAGTTCTTC.

V gene TRBV19 combines with J gene TRBJ2-3; no firm D call. The V and J ends lost 3 bases and 2 bases respectively, with 6 bases between them. CDR1 and CDR2 from the germline V gene are LNHDA and SQIVND (reference sequence). The CDR3 consists of 13 residues. The CDR3 sequence is CASSIIPTDTQYF. The CDR3 DNA sequence: TGTGCCAGTAGTATTATCCCCACAGATACGCAGTATTTT.

The chain recombines TRBV15 with TRBJ2-5; D is unclear. The germline gives CDR1 LNHNV, CDR2 YYDKDF (reference sequence). CDR3 length: 14 amino acids. V lost 1 base, J lost 3 bases, and 9 bases lay in between. Here the CDR3 reads CATSRGLGKETQYF. The CDR3 DNA follows: TGTGCCACCAGCAGAGGATTAGGAAAAGAGACCCAGTACTTC. The entire variable domain, with the rest obtained from reference TRBV15 and TRBJ2-5, is as follows: DAMVIQNPRYQVTQFGKPVTLSCSQTLNHNVMYWYQQKSSQAPKLLFHYYDKDFNNEADTPDNFQSRRPNTSFCFLDIRSPGLGDTAMYLCATSRGLGKETQYFGPGTRLLVL.

V and J are TRBV29-1 and TRBJ1-1, with D possibly being TRBD1 (6 bases). CDR1 and CDR2 (germline): SQVTM, ANQGSEA. The V end lost 2 bases, the J end lost 1 base, and 8 bases lay between the germline ends. The CDR3 contains 13 residues. CDR3 amino acids: CSVEQQGNTEAFF. CDR3 in DNA: TGCAGCGTTGAACAACAGGGGAACACTGAAGCTTTCTTT.

This chain joins TRBV21-1 and TRBJ1-5. TRBV21-1 constitutes a pseudogene. The CDR3 contains 14 residues. The CDR3 here is CASSKDPQRQPQHF. CDR3 DNA sequence: TGTGCCAGCAGCAAAGACCCCCAGCGGCAGCCCCAGCATTTT.

The rearrangement links TRBV5-1 to TRBJ2-7; no definite D call. The CDR3 sequence is 14 residues long. V was trimmed by 1 base and J by 0 bases, leaving 8 bases between them. Germline V gives CDR1 SGHRS, CDR2 YFSETQ. The DNA of the CDR3 is TGCGCCAGCAGCTTGCAGGAGTCCTCCTACGAGCAGTACTTC. Its translation is CASSLQESSYEQYF.

The rearrangement links TRBV27 to TRBJ1-2, with D maybe TRBD1 (6 bases). Germline V gene lookup returns CDR1 MNHEY and CDR2 SMNVEV (reference sequence). CDR3 length: 13 residues. V lost 5 bases and J 4 bases, leaving 11 bases between the germline ends. CDR3 DNA sequence: TGTGCCAGCAGTCAACAGGGCGGCTATGGCTACACCTTC. Translated, it gives CASSQQGGYGYTF.

The chain links TRBV18 to TRBJ1-2; D perhaps matches TRBD1 (6 bases). V lost 6 bases and J 7 bases, leaving 30 bases between the germline ends. The length of the CDR3 is 18 residues. The germline V gene encodes CDR1 KGHSH and CDR2 LQKENI. The CDR3 is CASSKTPNPNTQGGGYTF. The CDR3 coding sequence is TGTGCCAGCTCCAAGACTCCCAACCCAAACACACAGGGCGGTGGCTACACCTTC.

The chain joins TRBV29-1 to TRBJ2-1; the match to TRBD1 covers 7 bases. J was trimmed by 0 bases and V by 6 bases; bases with no gene match: 5. The CDR3 contains 14 residues. The V gene's germline CDR1 is SQVTM and CDR2 ANQGSEA. DNA for the CDR3: TGCAGCGTAAACAGGGACAGCTCCTACAATGAGCAGTTCTTC. It yields the protein CSVNRDSSYNEQFF.

The rearrangement links TRBV2 to TRBJ1-5; 9 positions match TRBD1. This CDR3 is built from 15 residues. In germline, CDR1 is SNHLY, CDR2 FYNNEI. V was pared by 5 bases and J by 6 bases, with 8 bases of the junction left unmatched. CDR3 sequence (DNA): TGTGCCAGCAGTCCCGACAGGGGGTATGTTCAGCCCCAGCATTTT. Translated: CASSPDRGYVQPQHF.

This chain uses TRBV7-2 with TRBJ1-1; D uncertain. The CDR3 totals 12 residues. Per the germline V gene, CDR1 is SGHTA and CDR2 is FQGNSA. The ends were cut back, 5 bases at V and 6 bases at J, with 10 bases in the middle. The CDR3 reads CASSHSPPEAFF. CDR3 coding DNA: TGTGCCAGCAGCCATTCACCACCTGAAGCTTTCTTT.

The chain links TRBV27 to TRBJ1-2; no clear D gene. Trimming removed 3 bases from V and 8 bases from J, with 13 bases in between. Germline V CDR1 and CDR2: MNHEY, SMNVEV (reference sequence). The length of the CDR3 is 13 residues. The DNA of the CDR3 is TGTGCCAGCAGTTTTAGACACTCCGACGGCTACACCTTC. Translating it yields CASSFRHSDGYTF.

In the case of this clone: Other DNA sequences from this sample encode an identical CDR3 as well. This chain's CDR3 is CASSLGGRETQYF. CDR3 coding DNA: TGCGCCAGCAGCTTAGGAGGGAGAGAGACCCAGTACTTC. The rearrangement joins TRBV5-1 to TRBJ2-5, with D possibly being TRBD2 (6 bases). The CDR3 covers 13 residues. From germline, CDR1 is SGHRS and CDR2 YFSETQ. Trimming took off 2 bases at V and 4 bases at J, with 9 bases between the two ends.

This clone came up a few times. The chain is built from TRBV28 and TRBJ1-1; 8 nucleotides line up with TRBD1. With V trimmed by 5 bases and J by 1 base, 6 bases remained unmatched. This CDR3 has 15 residues. Per germline, CDR1 MDHEN and CDR2 SYDVKM. For the CDR3, the DNA is TGTGCCAGCAGTCCCTCGGGACAGGCGAACACTGAAGCTTTCTTT. It codes for CASSPSGQANTEAFF.

A remark on this clone: Compared with germline, one end of the junction differs, possibly owing to a read error. CDR3 amino acids: CASSYRTGNAEAFF. The CDR3 nucleotides read TGCGCCAGCAGCTACAGGACGGGGAACGCTGAAGCTTTCTTT. The rearrangement links TRBV5-1 to TRBJ1-1, with a possible D match to TRBD1 (5 bases). The germline gives CDR1 SGHRS, CDR2 YFSETQ. The CDR3 consists of 14 residues.

The gene calls are TRBV28 and TRBJ2-7; no clear D gene. V shed 5 bases and J shed 0 bases, with 5 bases lying between them. CDR1 is MDHEN, CDR2 SYDVKM, per germline. CDR3 size: 12 residues. CDR3 DNA sequence: TGTGCCAGCAGTGGCAGCTCCTACGAGCAGTACTTC. Translated: CASSGSSYEQYF.